What follows describes a single T cell receptor beta chain. CDR1 is SGHRS, CDR2 YFSETQ, per germline. Germline trimming cut 2 bases from V and 4 bases from J; bases unmatched to any gene: 2. The CDR3 sequence is 15 residues long. As originally analysed: Counts of nucleated cells, estimated from reference gene primer amplification, were obtained. Measured with immunoSEQ multiplex PCR; TCRdb has only the in-frame clones, and not every one. V, J and clone size reflect that table, while D and trimming were determined from the DNA. This sample has around 130,000 clones, with roughly 81% found just once. This sample was included in a study of blood T cell repertoires in COVID-19. Study information: The samples span acute and convalescent COVID-19 from the United States, Italy and Spain. In each case, the material was cDNA or gDNA derived from T cells, B-cell-depleted T cells, or PBMCs.

Sequencing was carried out using peripheral blood. The rearrangement joins TRBV5-1 to TRBJ2-2; 10 positions agree with TRBD2. The TCR was taken from a human donor in a cohort sampled during active COVID-19. In DNA, the CDR3 is TGCGCCAGCAGCTTAGCGGGGGGGAGCACCGGGGAGCTGTTTTTT. It translates to CASSLAGGSTGELFF.